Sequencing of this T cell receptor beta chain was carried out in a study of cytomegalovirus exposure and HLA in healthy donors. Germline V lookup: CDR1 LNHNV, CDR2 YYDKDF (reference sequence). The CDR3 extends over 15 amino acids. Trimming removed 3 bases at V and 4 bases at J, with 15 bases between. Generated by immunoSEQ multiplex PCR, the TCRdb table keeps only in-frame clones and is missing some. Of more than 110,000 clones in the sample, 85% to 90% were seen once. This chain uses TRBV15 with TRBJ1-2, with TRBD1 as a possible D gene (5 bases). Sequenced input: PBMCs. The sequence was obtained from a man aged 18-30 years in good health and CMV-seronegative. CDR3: CATSSPQGGIYGYTF. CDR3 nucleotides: TGTGCCACCAGCAGTCCCCAGGGTGGTATCTATGGCTACACCTTC.